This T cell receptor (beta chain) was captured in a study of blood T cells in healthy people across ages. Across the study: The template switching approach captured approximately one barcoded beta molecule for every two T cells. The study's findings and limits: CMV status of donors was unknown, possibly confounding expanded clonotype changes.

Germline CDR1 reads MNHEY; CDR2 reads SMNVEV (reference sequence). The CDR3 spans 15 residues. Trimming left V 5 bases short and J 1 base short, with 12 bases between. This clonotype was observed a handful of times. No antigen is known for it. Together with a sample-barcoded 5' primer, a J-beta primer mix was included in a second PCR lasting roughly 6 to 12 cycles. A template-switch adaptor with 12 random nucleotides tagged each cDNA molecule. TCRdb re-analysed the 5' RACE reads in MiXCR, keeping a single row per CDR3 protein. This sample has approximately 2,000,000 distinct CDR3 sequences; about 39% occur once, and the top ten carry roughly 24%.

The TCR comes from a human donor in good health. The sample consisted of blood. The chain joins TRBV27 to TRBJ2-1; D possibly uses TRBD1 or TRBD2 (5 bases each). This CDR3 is CASSIEGWSYNEQFF. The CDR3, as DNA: TGTGCCAGCAGTATAGAGGGGTGGTCCTACAATGAGCAGTTCTTC.